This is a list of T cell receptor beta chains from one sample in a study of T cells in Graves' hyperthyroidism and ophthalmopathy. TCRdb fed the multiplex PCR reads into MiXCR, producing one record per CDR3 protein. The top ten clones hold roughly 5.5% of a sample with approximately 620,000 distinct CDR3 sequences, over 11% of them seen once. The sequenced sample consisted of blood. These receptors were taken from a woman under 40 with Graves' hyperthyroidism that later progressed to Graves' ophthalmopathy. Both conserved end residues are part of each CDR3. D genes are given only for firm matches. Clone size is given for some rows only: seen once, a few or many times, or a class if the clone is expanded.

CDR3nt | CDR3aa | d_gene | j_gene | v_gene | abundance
TGTGCCAGCAGCTTAGCCGACAATATCTTCGAGGGCGAGCAGTACTTC | CASSLADNIFEGEQYF | . | TRBJ2-7 | TRBV7-2 | many
TGTGCCACCCCCGGGGCACATAGCAATCAGCCCCAGCATTTT | CATPGAHSNQPQHF | . | TRBJ1-5 | TRBV24-1 | many
TGTGCCAGCAGCCAAGACGGGAGGGTAACCGATGAGCAGTTCTTC | CASSQDGRVTDEQFF | TRBD2 | TRBJ2-1 | TRBV4-2 | few
TGCGCCAGCAGCTTAACCCTACAGGGAGCCTATGGCTACACCTTC | CASSLTLQGAYGYTF | . | TRBJ1-2 | TRBV5-1 | few
TGCGCCAGCAGCCAAGATTCCGGGCGAAACACCATATATTTT | CASSQDSGRNTIYF | . | TRBJ1-3 | TRBV4-1 | .
TGTGCCAGCAGTGGGCTACTTAATGAAAAACTGTTTTTT | CASSGLLNEKLFF | . | TRBJ1-4 | TRBV25-1 | once
TGTGCCTGGAGTCGAATGCGACAACAGGGGGGTGAAAAACTGTTTTTT | CAWSRMRQQGGEKLFF | TRBD1 | TRBJ1-4 | TRBV30 | many
TGTGCCACCAGCAGGGACCACAATGAGCAGTTCTTC | CATSRDHNEQFF | . | TRBJ2-1 | TRBV24-1 | .
TGTGCCAGCAGCTTAGAGGTGGCTAAGCCCCAGCATTTT | CASSLEVAKPQHF | . | TRBJ1-5 | TRBV7-6 | many
TGTGCCAGCAGCTTAAAGGGACTTAGCACAGATACGCAGTATTTT | CASSLKGLSTDTQYF | . | TRBJ2-3 | TRBV7-9 | many
TGTGCCAGCAGCCTACAGGGGGAAAACTATGGCTACACCTTC | CASSLQGENYGYTF | TRBD1 | TRBJ1-2 | TRBV7-9 | many
TGTGCCAGCAGCCAAGTTCAGGGGGCAGAGGAGCAGTACTTC | CASSQVQGAEEQYF | TRBD1 | TRBJ2-7 | TRBV3-1 | many
TGTGCCAGCAGCCGGGACAGGGTGAATCAGCCCCAGCATTTT | CASSRDRVNQPQHF | TRBD1 | TRBJ1-5 | TRBV11-2 | many
TGTGCCAGCAGCGGTAGCGGGACTTCGGAGACCCAGTACTTC | CASSGSGTSETQYF | TRBD2 | TRBJ2-5 | TRBV9 | many
TGCAGGGTAACAGGGAACTACACCTTC | CRVTGNYTF | . | TRBJ1-2 | TRBV20-1 | many
TGTGCCAGCAGCCATGGGGACAGGGTTGGTACCGGGGAGCTGTTTTTT | CASSHGDRVGTGELFF | TRBD1 | TRBJ2-2 | TRBV12-3/TRBV12-4 | many
TGTGCCAGCAGGGGACAGGGGACGCACACTGAAGCTTTCTTT | CASRGQGTHTEAFF | TRBD1 | TRBJ1-1 | TRBV6-1 | many
TGCAGTGCTCGAACTCGGGACAGCTCCTACGAGCAGTACTTC | CSARTRDSSYEQYF | TRBD1 | TRBJ2-7 | TRBV20-1 | .
TGCAGCGTTGAAGATGGTGGCAGGGCGAGTGCAGATACGCAGTATTTT | CSVEDGGRASADTQYF | . | TRBJ2-3 | TRBV29-1 | many
TGTGCCAGCAGCTGGGGGGGGCAGGGGGCCGAGCAGTACTTC | CASSWGGQGAEQYF | . | TRBJ2-7 | TRBV11-3 | many
TGTGCCAGCAGTTCCGGCGGCTTCAGAGCCTACGACGCGGAGCAGTACTTC | CASSSGGFRAYDAEQYF | . | TRBJ2-7 | TRBV11-2 | many
TGTGCCAGCAGTGCCTACATCCCAATGGACAGCGGACGGCAGGGTGAAAAACTGTTTTTT | CASSAYIPMDSGRQGEKLFF | . | TRBJ1-4 | TRBV6-1 | many
TGTGCCAGCTCTCAGCGGGATCCTGACATTCAGTACTTC | CASSQRDPDIQYF | TRBD2 | TRBJ2-4 | TRBV12-3/TRBV12-4 | .
TGTGCCAGCAGTCCCCCACTAGCGGGAGAAGAGACCCAGTACTTC | CASSPPLAGEETQYF | TRBD2 | TRBJ2-5 | TRBV28 | .
TGTGCCAGCAGTTACATATCACACAGCGGAATTGATGGCTACACCTTC | CASSYISHSGIDGYTF | . | TRBJ1-2 | TRBV6-5 | many
TGTGCCAGCGGACCGGGACGAGTCTATGGCTACACCTTC | CASGPGRVYGYTF | . | TRBJ1-2 | TRBV27 | many
TGTGCCAGCAGCTTAGCCGACGGGGGAACTGGGGCCAACGTCCTGACTTTC | CASSLADGGTGANVLTF | . | TRBJ2-6 | TRBV7-6 | many
TGTGCCAGCATCGGCGGTATTTATGGCTACACCTTC | CASIGGIYGYTF | . | TRBJ1-2 | TRBV2 | few
TGTGCCAGCAGCCCGGGGTACCACGAGCAGTACTTC | CASSPGYHEQYF | . | TRBJ2-7 | TRBV14 | .
TGTGCCACCAGCAGGGCTGATGCAGGGGGCAATGAGCAGTTCTTC | CATSRADAGGNEQFF | TRBD1 | TRBJ2-1 | TRBV15 | .
TGTGCCAGCAGTTTATCAGTGGGGCAGCTTAATCAGCCCCAGCATTTT | CASSLSVGQLNQPQHF | . | TRBJ1-5 | TRBV27 | .
TGCAGTGCTAGCGCGCCCTCCTCCGAGCAGTACTTC | CSASAPSSEQYF | . | TRBJ2-7 | TRBV20-1 | .
TGTGCCAGCAGCTCAGACAGGGGGGACATTCAGTACTTC | CASSSDRGDIQYF | TRBD1 | TRBJ2-4 | TRBV11-2 | many
TGCAGTGCTCCGGGGGGGGGGCCACGGTCTGAAGCTTTCTTT | CSAPGGGPRSEAFF | . | TRBJ1-1 | TRBV20-1 | few
TGTGCCAGCAGGAGAGGGGAAGGGTCCTACGAGCAGTACTTC | CASRRGEGSYEQYF | . | TRBJ2-7 | TRBV6-1 | many
TGTGCCAGCAGTTTTTCCCCGGGAACGGAGACCCAGTACTTC | CASSFSPGTETQYF | . | TRBJ2-5 | TRBV12-3/TRBV12-4 | .
TGTGCCAGCAGCTCCACGGGAGGGACGCATTCACCCCTCCACTTT | CASSSTGGTHSPLHF | . | TRBJ1-6 | TRBV3-1 | many
TGTGCCAGCAGTGACCTCACCCCGGGGACCGGGACTGAGCAGTTCTTC | CASSDLTPGTGTEQFF | . | TRBJ2-1 | TRBV6-1 | many
TGTGCCAGCAGCCCGGTAGGACTAGCGGGAGCAGATACGCAGTATTTT | CASSPVGLAGADTQYF | TRBD2 | TRBJ2-3 | TRBV7-3 | many
TGTGCCAGCAGCTTAGAAGTGGTCAGCAACTCTGGAAACACCATATATTTT | CASSLEVVSNSGNTIYF | . | TRBJ1-3 | TRBV7-6 | many
TGTGCCAGCAGTTACGAGAACACCCAGAGGGCTGAAGCTTTCTTT | CASSYENTQRAEAFF | . | TRBJ1-1 | TRBV6-5 | few
TGTGCCAGCAGTGAAATTCTTTTCGAGCAGTACTTC | CASSEILFEQYF | . | TRBJ2-7 | TRBV6-1 | many
TGTGCCAGTAGTATTGAATCGTCAGCGTATTACAATGAGCAGTTCTTC | CASSIESSAYYNEQFF | . | TRBJ2-1 | TRBV19 | few
TGTGCCAGTAGTATTACGGGGGGCTCTGGGGCCAACGTCCTGACTTTC | CASSITGGSGANVLTF | TRBD2 | TRBJ2-6 | TRBV19 | many
TGTGCCAGCAGCCCTTACCAGGACGGTGACTATGGCTACACCTTC | CASSPYQDGDYGYTF | . | TRBJ1-2 | TRBV27 | many
TGTGCCAGCAGTCCGGGACAGGGAGCCTACGAGCAGTACTTC | CASSPGQGAYEQYF | TRBD1 | TRBJ2-7 | TRBV19 | many
TGTGCCACCAGACTTAGACTAGCTGGAAAGTACGAGCAGTACTTC | CATRLRLAGKYEQYF | TRBD2 | TRBJ2-7 | TRBV7-2 | many
TGTGCCAGCAAAGGGCAGAGCTACGAGCAGTACTTC | CASKGQSYEQYF | . | TRBJ2-7 | TRBV27 | .
TGTGCCAGCAGTTCGCGGGCCAACGGGGGGGAGACCCAGTACTTC | CASSSRANGGETQYF | TRBD2 | TRBJ2-5 | TRBV27 | few
TGTGCCACCAGTGATACGACAGTCACCCAGGGGACCCAGTACTTC | CATSDTTVTQGTQYF | . | TRBJ2-5 | TRBV24-1 | .
TGCAGTCCTTCCCAGGGCCCGAATCAGCCCCAGCATTTT | CSPSQGPNQPQHF | . | TRBJ1-5 | TRBV20-1 | many
TGTGCCAGCAGTAGGGACCAGGTGGGTGCGGCCCAGCATTTT | CASSRDQVGAAQHF | . | TRBJ1-5 | TRBV6-2/TRBV6-3 | many
TGTGCCAGCAGCTTGTCCGCCTTACCTATTCAAGAGACCCAGTACTTC | CASSLSALPIQETQYF | . | TRBJ2-5 | TRBV5-5 | .
TGTGCCAGCATGAGGGTGCTCCTAGCGGGAGGCCAAGAGACCCAGTACTTC | CASMRVLLAGGQETQYF | TRBD2 | TRBJ2-5 | TRBV6-1 | many
TGTGCCTGGAGTGGACTAGCGGGCCGTCTGGAGCAGTACTTC | CAWSGLAGRLEQYF | TRBD2 | TRBJ2-7 | TRBV30 | many
TGTGCCAGCGGAAGGGAGGGGGGAGGCACTGAAGCTTTCTTT | CASGREGGGTEAFF | . | TRBJ1-1 | TRBV6-1 | .
TGTGCCAGCAGCTCGTTTAATCAGCCCCAGCATTTT | CASSSFNQPQHF | . | TRBJ1-5 | TRBV7-2 | few
TGTGCCAGCAGCCAAGCGGGACAGGGTGACGGAAACACCATATATTTT | CASSQAGQGDGNTIYF | TRBD1 | TRBJ1-3 | TRBV3-1 | many
TGTGCCAGCAGTTTCAGACAGGGTGAGACCCAGTACTTC | CASSFRQGETQYF | TRBD1 | TRBJ2-5 | TRBV12-3/TRBV12-4 | many